Listed here are 9 T cell receptor beta chains from one sample, sequenced in a study of chemoradiotherapy in HPV16-positive cancers. Profiled with immunoSEQ multiplex PCR; TCRdb holds only in-frame clones, not every one. The sample lists 65,000 to 80,000 clones, more than 70% occurring once. The sequencing used blood, collected from a patient who underwent chemoradiotherapy. Every receptor here comes from a human donor with HPV-associated anogenital cancer.

The rearrangement uses TRBV10-2 and TRBJ2-7; TRBD2 is a possible D gene (5 bases). Germline CDR1 WSHSY, CDR2 SAAADI. V shed 6 bases and J shed 3 bases, with 18 bases lying between them. This CDR3 has 15 amino acids. The CDR3 sequence: CASRGDPPSNYEQYF. The CDR3 coding sequence is TGCGCCAGCAGGGGAGACCCGCCATCAAACTACGAGCAGTACTTC.

V usage is TRBV6-5 and J usage is TRBJ1-2; a weak D match, TRBD1 (5 bases). The germline V gene encodes CDR1 MNHEY and CDR2 SVGAGI. Between the trimmed V and J ends, which lost 4 bases and 2 bases, there was a span of 14 bases. The length of the CDR3 is 15 residues. The CDR3 loop is CASSSPTRDNYGYTF. DNA for the CDR3: TGTGCCAGCAGTTCACCAACCAGGGACAACTATGGCTACACCTTC.

This chain joins TRBV4-1 and TRBJ1-1, with D perhaps TRBD1 (6 bases). V lost 5 bases to trimming and J lost 5 bases, with 27 bases between them. Germline V gives CDR1 MGHRA, CDR2 YSYEKL. The CDR3 length is 18 residues. The chain's CDR3 is CASSEFFTQGWLLTEAFF. DNA of the CDR3: TGCGCCAGCAGCGAATTTTTTACACAGGGATGGCTTTTGACTGAAGCTTTCTTT.

The chain joins TRBV7-3 to TRBJ1-1, with D perhaps TRBD1 (5 bases). Germline V gives CDR1 SGHTA, CDR2 FQGTGA. The ends were cut back, 5 bases at V and 7 bases at J, with 14 bases in the middle. This CDR3 is 13 amino acids long. The CDR3: CASSARESGEAFF. The CDR3 nucleotides read TGTGCCAGCAGCGCCAGGGAATCGGGTGAAGCTTTCTTT.

The chain carries TRBV11-2 and TRBJ2-7; 11 nucleotides agree with TRBD2. The CDR3 contains 15 residues. With 7 bases clipped from V and 3 bases from J, the junction kept 8 bases outside the gene matches. The germline V gene has CDR1 SGHAT and CDR2 FQNNGV. The CDR3: CASTEGTSGGYEQYF. CDR3 sequence (DNA): TGTGCCAGCACCGAAGGAACTAGCGGGGGCTACGAGCAGTACTTC.

This clone has only one observation. The rearrangement links TRBV5-1 to TRBJ2-3, with TRBD1 identical over 8 bases. There are 15 residues in the CDR3. Germline lookup yields CDR1 SGHRS and CDR2 YFSETQ. After removal of 1 base from V and 7 bases from J, the junction contained 8 bases not matched to a gene. CDR3 residues: CASSLMQGAPNTQYF. CDR3 nucleotide sequence: TGCGCCAGCAGCTTGATGCAGGGGGCTCCTAATACGCAGTATTTT.

The chain links TRBV5-1 to TRBJ2-5; 13 bases fit TRBD2. This CDR3 comprises 19 residues. CDR1 SGHRS and CDR2 YFSETQ come from the germline V gene. V lost 3 bases to trimming and J lost 5 bases; unmatched junction nucleotides: 16. The CDR3 reads CASSWTPRTSGSVSETQYF. The CDR3 DNA reads TGCGCCAGCAGCTGGACCCCCCGGACTAGCGGGAGTGTATCGGAGACCCAGTACTTC.

This chain joins TRBV11-1 and TRBJ2-5; D perhaps matches TRBD1 (5 bases). CDR1 and CDR2 (germline): SGHAT, FQDESV (reference sequence). Trimming took 3 bases from V and 2 from J, leaving 10 bases between them. The CDR3 covers 14 residues. This CDR3 is CASSFGQGQETQYF. CDR3 in DNA: TGTGCCAGCAGCTTTGGGCAGGGTCAAGAGACCCAGTACTTC.

This rearrangement joins TRBV6-1 to TRBJ1-5; 7 bases are a match to TRBD1. This CDR3 region has 15 residues. The germline gives CDR1 MNHNS, CDR2 SASEGT. J lost 3 bases, V lost 9 bases, and 11 bases had no gene match. CDR3 amino acids: CASTGGDSYNQPQHF. The CDR3 DNA is TGTGCCAGTACGGGGGGGGACAGTTACAATCAGCCCCAGCATTTT.